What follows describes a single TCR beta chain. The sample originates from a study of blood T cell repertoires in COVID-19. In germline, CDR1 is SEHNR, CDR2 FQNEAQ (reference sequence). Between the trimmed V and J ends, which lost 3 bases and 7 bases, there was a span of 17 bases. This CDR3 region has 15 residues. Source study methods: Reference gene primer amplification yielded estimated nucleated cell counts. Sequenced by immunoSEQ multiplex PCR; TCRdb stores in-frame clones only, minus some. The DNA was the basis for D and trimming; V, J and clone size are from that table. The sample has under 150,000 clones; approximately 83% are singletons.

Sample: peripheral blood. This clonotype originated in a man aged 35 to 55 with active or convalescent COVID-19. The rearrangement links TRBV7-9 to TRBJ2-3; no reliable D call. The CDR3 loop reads CASSLNGDGPNTQYF. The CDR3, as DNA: TGTGCCAGCAGCTTGAACGGTGATGGTCCAAATACGCAGTATTTT.